This TCR beta chain was retrieved from a study of T cells in localized non-small cell lung cancer. Of note for this clone: The antigen is not known.

Overall study results and limits: Clonality of T cells reached its maximum in uninvolved adjacent lung, surpassing tumor. Those with higher blood T cell density had longer overall survival.

Profiled with immunoSEQ multiplex PCR; TCRdb holds only in-frame clones, not every one. The table includes 30,000 to 35,000 clones, about 89% detected once. The CDR3 has 14 residues. The J segment lost 3 bases and the V segment lost 6 bases, leaving 8 bases of the junction unmatched. The germline gives CDR1 LNHDA, CDR2 SQIVND (reference sequence). This receptor was identified in a female donor at least 60 years old with stage I lung adenocarcinoma. Sequences were derived from peripheral blood, sampled before any cancer treatment. The gene calls are TRBV19 and TRBJ2-7; 7 bases agree with TRBD1. In nucleotides, the CDR3 is TGTGCCAGTAGGGACGGACAGGAAATCTACGAGCAGTACTTC. Residues: CASRDGQEIYEQYF.